The 28 T cell receptor beta chains reported below all come from one sample, sequenced in a study of T cell responses to AZD1222 COVID-19 vaccine. The protocol was immunoSEQ multiplex PCR, while the TCRdb copy is restricted to in-frame clones and leaves out a portion. This repertoire shows approximately 27,000 clones, roughly 90% found once; its top ten account for 1.3%. The sequencing used peripheral blood, collected on day 0 of AZD1222 vaccination. The receptors derive from an adult in good health.

The chain combines TRBV7-2 with TRBJ2-3; 7 bases align to TRBD2. The trim removed 2 bases at V and 3 bases at J, leaving 8 bases unmatched. CDR3 length: 16 amino acids. Germline V gives CDR1 SGHTA, CDR2 FQGNSA. CDR3 coding DNA: TGTGCCAGCAGCTTAAATACTGGAGCGGGGACAGATACGCAGTATTTT. It codes for CASSLNTGAGTDTQYF.

V and J are TRBV6-5 and TRBJ2-3, with D possibly being TRBD2 (6 bases). The germline V gene has CDR1 MNHEY and CDR2 SVGAGI. Trimming left V 0 bases short and J 6 bases short, with 10 bases between. The CDR3 sequence is 14 residues long. The CDR3 bases are TGTGCCAGCAGTTACTCGCCTAGCGATGATACGCAGTATTTT. Its protein product is CASSYSPSDDTQYF.

The CDR3 sequence: CASTRTYAGSNYGYTF. CDR3 DNA sequence: TGTGCCAGCACCCGGACTTACGCGGGTTCTAACTATGGCTACACCTTC. This rearrangement joins TRBV27 to TRBJ1-2; D gene unclear. The V end was cut by 7 bases, the J end by 0 bases, with 18 bases between. The germline CDR1 and CDR2 sequences are MNHEY and SMNVEV (reference sequence). CDR3 length equals 16 residues.

This clone was counted between two and nine times. The J gene is TRBJ1-1, the V gene TRBV6-6; D is undetermined. The CDR3 sequence is 11 residues long. V was cut by 8 bases and J by 5 bases, with 9 bases left in between. CDR1 and CDR2 (germline): MNHNY, SVGAGI (reference sequence). CDR3 sequence (DNA): TGTGCCAGCCAGAGGGAAACTGAAGCTTTCTTT. Protein product: CASQRETEAFF.

The CDR3 protein is CASSPGQVRYEQYF. CDR3 nucleotides: TGTGCCAGCAGCCCGGGACAGGTCCGCTACGAGCAGTACTTC. The rearrangement joins TRBV5-5 to TRBJ2-7, with 8 positions matching TRBD1. CDR1 SGHKS and CDR2 YYEKEE come from the germline V gene (reference sequence). V was clipped by 4 bases and J by 3 bases; unmatched bases: 6. The CDR3 totals 14 residues.

V is TRBV7-2 and J is TRBJ2-7; 8 bases agree with TRBD2. The CDR3 consists of 16 residues. J lost 4 bases, V lost 4 bases, and 12 bases had no gene match. The V gene's germline CDR1 is SGHTA and CDR2 FQGNSA. In DNA, the CDR3 is TGTGCCAGCAGCTCAGCCGGACTAGCATTCGGGTACGAGCAGTACTTC. Translating it yields CASSSAGLAFGYEQYF.

The rearrangement uses TRBV28 and TRBJ1-3; no clear D. The V gene's germline CDR1 is MDHEN and CDR2 SYDVKM. The germline V and J ends were trimmed by 7 bases and 2 bases, with 18 bases remaining between them. The CDR3 is 16 residues long. The CDR3 sequence is CASIDWSRSTGNTIYF. As DNA, the CDR3 is TGTGCCAGCATAGATTGGTCGCGTTCAACTGGAAACACCATATATTTT.

This chain joins TRBV5-4 and TRBJ2-7; 11 bases are a match to TRBD2. V trimming: 4 bases; J trimming: 3 bases; junction bases outside the gene matches: 3. CDR1 is SGHNT and CDR2 is YYREEE in the germline V gene (reference sequence). This CDR3 comprises 14 residues. The CDR3 is CASSRLAGSYEQYF. In DNA, the CDR3 is TGTGCCAGCAGCAGACTAGCGGGAAGCTACGAGCAGTACTTC.

The chain carries TRBV2 and TRBJ1-5; D is uncertain. This CDR3 region has 15 residues. V was cut by 0 bases and J by 7 bases, with 13 bases left in between. Germline V CDR1 and CDR2: SNHLY, FYNNEI. The DNA for the CDR3 is TGTGCCAGCAGTGAAGCTTCGGCGGAGTACCAGCCCCAGCATTTT. It specifies CASSEASAEYQPQHF.

V and J are TRBV7-2 and TRBJ1-1, with 8 bases that match TRBD1. In germline, CDR1 is SGHTA, CDR2 FQGNSA. J was trimmed by 5 bases and V by 2 bases; bases with no gene match: 7. The CDR3 runs to 15 residues. The CDR3, as DNA: TGTGCCAGCAGCTTATACGGGCAGGGGGCGACTGAAGCTTTCTTT. Encoded protein: CASSLYGQGATEAFF.

A remark on this clone: A read error is likely, as this CDR3 ends without the conserved phenylalanine or tryptophan. It is unclear where the CDR3 begins or ends on the DNA, so no DNA is shown, and the CDR3 is as TCRdb lists it. This rearrangement joins TRBV15 to TRBJ2-4. Including both end residues, the CDR3 is 13 amino acids long. The germline gives CDR1 LNHNV, CDR2 YYDKDF (reference sequence). The CDR3 spells CATSRDSGTEFLR.

The chain joins TRBV3-1 (or the pseudogene TRBV3-2) to TRBJ2-3; either TRBD1 or TRBD2 may fit D (6 bases each). CDR1 LGHDT and CDR2 YNNKEL come from the germline V gene (reference sequence). The CDR3 runs to 17 residues. V lost 4 bases, J lost 0 bases, and 17 bases lay in between. CDR3 sequence reads: CASSPWGLAKSTDTQYF. CDR3 nucleotide sequence: TGTGCCAGCAGCCCTTGGGGGCTAGCGAAAAGCACAGATACGCAGTATTTT.

This chain uses TRBV19 with TRBJ2-7; perhaps TRBD2 as D (5 bases). V was shortened by 2 bases and J by 0 bases, with 8 bases between the two germline ends. Germline lookup yields CDR1 LNHDA and CDR2 SQIVND (reference sequence). This CDR3 has 14 amino acids. The CDR3 region is CASSITGSSYEQYF. The CDR3 DNA reads as TGTGCCAGTAGTATAACTGGGAGCTCCTACGAGCAGTACTTC.

The V and J genes are TRBV28 and TRBJ2-1; D is unclear. There are 16 residues in the CDR3. V was pared by 4 bases and J by 0 bases, with 13 bases between. The germline V gene encodes CDR1 MDHEN and CDR2 SYDVKM. The CDR3 DNA sequence: TGTGCCAGCAGTTCTTTTGGCGCCAGCTCCTACAATGAGCAGTTCTTC. Translated: CASSSFGASSYNEQFF.

The chain combines TRBV9 with TRBJ1-4; the D gene is possibly TRBD1 (5 bases). CDR1 and CDR2 from the germline V gene are SGDLS and YYNGEE. The V gene lost 4 bases and the J gene lost 0 bases, with 13 bases spanning the gap. This CDR3 region has 16 residues. The CDR3: CASSPRDSTTNEKLFF. CDR3 nucleotides: TGTGCCAGCAGCCCCCGAGACAGCACAACTAATGAAAAACTGTTTTTT.

The CDR3 spells CASSSGLQVDPPDQPQHF. The CDR3 nucleotides are TGTGCCAGCAGTTCAGGATTGCAGGTTGACCCACCTGATCAGCCCCAGCATTTT. This rearrangement joins TRBV28 to TRBJ1-5; unclear D gene. V lost 4 bases and J 5 bases, leaving 24 bases between the germline ends. The CDR3 extends over 18 amino acids. Germline V lookup: CDR1 MDHEN, CDR2 SYDVKM.

This rearrangement joins TRBV28 to TRBJ1-6, with D uncertain. Trimming pared 3 bases from V and 8 bases from J, leaving 5 bases between. The CDR3 consists of 12 residues. Germline CDR1 is MDHEN and CDR2 is SYDVKM. The CDR3 protein is CASSFEDSPLHF. In DNA form, the CDR3 reads TGTGCCAGCAGTTTCGAGGATTCACCCCTCCACTTT. Complete variable domain (other parts from reference TRBV28 and TRBJ1-6): DVKVTQSSRYLVKRTGEKVFLECVQDMDHENMFWYRQDPGLGLRLIYFSYDVKMKEKGDIPEGYSVSREKKERFSLILESASTNQTSMYLCASSFEDSPLHFGNGTRLTVT.

The chain couples TRBV19 to TRBJ1-5; D is unresolved. The length of the CDR3 is 14 residues. From germline, CDR1 is LNHDA and CDR2 SQIVND (reference sequence). Trimming left V 2 bases short and J 7 bases short, with 12 bases between. CDR3 in DNA: TGTGCCAGTAGTATAAACACCGCGACCCAGCCCCAGCATTTT. Protein product: CASSINTATQPQHF.

The V and J genes are TRBV19 and TRBJ1-5, with 9 bases that match TRBD1. Trimming took 5 bases from V and 6 from J; bases not matched to a gene: 8. The germline CDR1 and CDR2 sequences are LNHDA and SQIVND (reference sequence). The CDR3 contains 15 residues. For the CDR3, the DNA is TGTGCCAGTAGTGCCCCGGACAGGGGAGGTCAGCCCCAGCATTTT. The encoded protein is CASSAPDRGGQPQHF.

The chain couples TRBV7-9 to TRBJ2-3, with no clear D. Trimming removed 5 bases from V and 3 bases from J, with 12 bases in between. Per the germline V gene, CDR1 is SEHNR and CDR2 is FQNEAQ (reference sequence). This CDR3 contains 14 residues. CDR3 coding DNA: TGTGCCAGCAGCCTAACTCAAAATACAGATACGCAGTATTTT. This gives the protein CASSLTQNTDTQYF.

The chain employs TRBV18 and TRBJ2-1, with 10 bases identical to TRBD1. Germline-derived CDR1 and CDR2 are KGHSH and LQKENI. The V gene end was trimmed by 3 bases and the J gene end by 2 bases; junction bases not matched to a gene: 1. The CDR3 contains 15 residues. CDR3 coding DNA: TGTGCCAGCTCACCTGGGACAGGGGCCTACAATGAGCAGTTCTTC. Translation: CASSPGTGAYNEQFF.

The gene calls are TRBV28 and TRBJ1-1; D perhaps matches TRBD1 (6 bases). The CDR3 consists of 15 residues. Germline V gene data show CDR1 as MDHEN and CDR2 as SYDVKM. V was clipped by 6 bases and J by 4 bases, with 18 bases between them. The CDR3 nucleotides are TGTGCCAGCAGCATGGGGGGCAGGGTGAGCACTGAAGCTTTCTTT. Its protein product is CASSMGGRVSTEAFF.

This clone was seen a handful of times. The V and J genes are TRBV6-2 or TRBV6-3 and TRBJ2-7, with D uncertain. Germline CDR1 reads MNHEY; CDR2 reads SVGEGT. V dropped 4 bases and J dropped 6 bases, with 19 bases sitting between them. CDR3 length equals 15 residues. The CDR3 loop reads CASSWGPAKSLEQYF. The CDR3, as DNA: TGTGCCAGCAGTTGGGGTCCAGCGAAGTCCCTCGAGCAGTACTTC.

The gene calls are TRBV4-3 and TRBJ2-3; D call uncertain. This CDR3 has 15 residues. Germline V lookup: CDR1 LGHNA, CDR2 YSLEER. The germline V and J ends were trimmed by 0 bases and 2 bases, with 9 bases remaining between them. The CDR3 region has the DNA TGCGCCAGCAGCCAAGATCTACTACACACAGATACGCAGTATTTT. Translated: CASSQDLLHTDTQYF.

This clone was counted a few times. V gene TRBV14 combines with J gene TRBJ1-1, with 10 bases fitting TRBD1. V dropped 10 bases and J dropped 5; count of bases not matched to a gene: 10. Germline V gene sequence: CDR1 SGHDN, CDR2 FVKESK. This CDR3 has 14 amino acids. The CDR3 region has the DNA TGTGCCACCGAAAGGACAGGGGGAAGAACTGAAGCTTTCTTT. Translating gives CATERTGGRTEAFF.

The chain joins TRBV5-5 to TRBJ2-5; tentative D call: TRBD1 (7 bases). Germline assignment: CDR1 SGHKS and CDR2 YYEKEE (reference sequence). CDR3 length: 14 residues. In DNA form, the CDR3 reads TGTGCTTGGGGGCGGGACAGATCACAAGAGACCCAGTACTTC. It is translated as CAWGRDRSQETQYF.

This clone was recorded only once. V and J are TRBV18 and TRBJ1-1; D ambiguous. V lost 3 bases, J lost 0 bases, and 5 bases lay in between. Germline loops: CDR1 KGHSH, CDR2 LQKENI. The CDR3 totals 13 residues. CDR3 bases: TGTGCCAGCTCACCCGCGTTGAACACTGAAGCTTTCTTT. It translates to CASSPALNTEAFF.

V gene TRBV27 combines with J gene TRBJ1-6; 7 bases agree with TRBD1. CDR3 size: 14 residues. Trimming removed 6 bases from V and 7 bases from J; junction bases left unmatched: 6. Germline loops: CDR1 MNHEY, CDR2 SMNVEV (reference sequence). CDR3 DNA: TGTGCCAGCAGCTCCGGGACAGAAAATTCACCCCTCCACTTT. This codes for CASSSGTENSPLHF.